The 28 T cell receptor beta chains in this list originate from one sample, sequenced in a study of T cell clusters in autoimmune cytopenias. Some 40,000 genome equivalents of blood DNA were amplified for TRB. One tube held mixed TRB-A and TRB-B primer pools for touch-down PCR. TCRdb re-called the multiplex PCR reads; one entry per CDR3 protein, DNA not given. The table lists around 1,600 distinct CDR3 sequences. The sequencing sample was made of peripheral blood. The receptors come from a human donor with an autoimmune cytopenia, with autoimmune hepatitis or in good health (not recorded which).

The V call is TRBV7-9, the J call TRBJ1-2; TCRdb calls TRBD1, which cannot be checked without DNA. CDR3 length equals 12 residues. Germline values: CDR1 SEHNR, CDR2 FQNEAQ (reference sequence). Here the CDR3 reads CASSLEAGTAHF.

V usage is TRBV12-3 or TRBV12-4 and J usage is TRBJ2-1; TCRdb returns TRBD2, unconfirmable since there is no DNA. The CDR3 runs 22 residues. The CDR3 region is CASSLNLKPLAIYLWLNNEQFF.

Measured by frequency, this clonotype is medium-sized. The gene calls are TRBV6-6 and TRBJ2-5; TCRdb's D call of TRBD2 is untestable without DNA. CDR3 length: 16 amino acids. The germline V gene has CDR1 MNHNY and CDR2 SVGAGI (reference sequence). CDR3 sequence reads: CASSLLAGGPEETQYF.

This clonotype is medium-sized by frequency. The chain couples TRBV7-9 to TRBJ2-3; no DNA is available, so the TRBD1 call from TCRdb remains unchecked. The CDR3 consists of 15 residues. The germline gives CDR1 SEHNR, CDR2 FQNEAQ (reference sequence). The CDR3 region is CASSLSSPPTDTQYF.

Its frequency marks this clonotype as medium-sized. This chain's CDR3 is CATSDGDKPYNEQFF. J is TRBJ2-1 and V is TRBV24-1; TCRdb's D call of TRBD1 is untestable without DNA. The CDR3 runs to 15 residues. Germline V CDR1 and CDR2: KGHDR, SFDVKD.

V usage is TRBV11-1 and J usage is TRBJ2-1; TCRdb reports TRBD1, a call that lacks DNA to check it against. The CDR3 totals 14 residues. Per germline, CDR1 SGHAT and CDR2 FQDESV (reference sequence). CDR3 in amino acids: CASSPGVSYNEQFF.

Its frequency marks this clonotype as medium-sized. This chain joins TRBV11-1 and TRBJ2-7; TCRdb's D call, TRBD1, is unchecked because there is no DNA. From germline, CDR1 is SGHAT and CDR2 FQDESV (reference sequence). This CDR3 has 12 amino acids. This chain's CDR3 is CASSWTLDEQYF.

This rearrangement joins TRBV10-3 to TRBJ2-6; the TRBD2 assignment by TCRdb is unverifiable without DNA. The germline V gene has CDR1 ENHRY and CDR2 SYGVKD. The CDR3 spans 16 residues. The CDR3 sequence is CASSDWGTSGANVLTF.

This clonotype is classed as medium-sized (0.01 to 0.1%) by frequency. V gene TRBV6-5 combines with J gene TRBJ2-1. From germline, CDR1 is MNHEY and CDR2 SVGAGI. The CDR3 runs to 15 residues. CDR3 in amino acids: CASSYSRQFYNEQFF.

The V call is TRBV6-4, the J call TRBJ2-5; TCRdb's D gene call, TRBD1, goes unchecked for lack of DNA. The germline CDR1 and CDR2 sequences are MRHNA and SNTAGT. This CDR3 region has 14 residues. The CDR3 reads CTSTLGQGQETQYF.

The rearrangement uses TRBV6-2 or TRBV6-3 and TRBJ2-5; TCRdb designates TRBD2, a call that cannot be tested without DNA. Germline V gene data show CDR1 as MNHEY and CDR2 as SVGEGT. The CDR3 contains 15 residues. Here the CDR3 reads CASSYDLAQGETQYF.

The V gene is TRBV6-1, the J gene TRBJ1-2; lacking DNA, the TRBD1 call made by TCRdb goes unchecked. Germline assignment: CDR1 MNHNS and CDR2 SASEGT. The CDR3 is 14 amino acids. CDR3 in amino acids: CASTEGGQAYGYTF.

This chain joins TRBV14 and TRBJ2-1; the TCRdb call, TRBD2, lacks DNA for checking. The germline V gene encodes CDR1 SGHDN and CDR2 FVKESK. This CDR3 region has 16 residues. The chain's CDR3 is CASSQDGASGTIEQFF.

This clonotype is classed as medium-sized (0.01 to 0.1%) by frequency. The J gene is TRBJ2-7, the V gene TRBV19; no DNA is available, so the TRBD1 call from TCRdb remains unchecked. CDR1 is LNHDA, CDR2 SQIVND, per germline (reference sequence). The length of the CDR3 is 15 residues. The CDR3 loop reads CASSDRGTGTYEQYF.

This clonotype registers medium-sized by frequency. CDR3 sequence reads: CASSPPNRPSYEQYF. The V call is TRBV18, the J call TRBJ2-7; TCRdb's D call, TRBD1, is unchecked because there is no DNA. Germline V gene lookup returns CDR1 KGHSH and CDR2 LQKENI. CDR3 length: 15 residues.

Considering frequency, this clonotype is medium-sized. V gene TRBV10-3 combines with J gene TRBJ1-6; TCRdb designates TRBD1, a call that cannot be tested without DNA. The CDR3 spans 19 residues. CDR1 is ENHRY, CDR2 SYGVKD, per germline. CDR3 amino acids: CAISEWWYRGLSYNSPLHF.

This clonotype is deemed medium-sized (0.01 to 0.1%) by its frequency. The chain couples TRBV5-4 to TRBJ2-1; TCRdb picks TRBD2, but there is no DNA to check that call. CDR1 and CDR2 from the germline V gene are SGHNT and YYREEE (reference sequence). This CDR3 has 15 residues. The CDR3: CASSFPAVGLNEQFF.

V gene TRBV27 combines with J gene TRBJ2-5. Germline CDR1 MNHEY, CDR2 SMNVEV (reference sequence). The CDR3 spans 16 residues. The CDR3 protein is CASSLKAVGIIETQYF.

This clonotype shows up as medium-sized (0.01 to 0.1%) by frequency. The chain uses TRBV27 and TRBJ2-1; TCRdb's D call, TRBD2, is unchecked because there is no DNA. The germline V gene has CDR1 MNHEY and CDR2 SMNVEV (reference sequence). The CDR3 has 13 residues. The CDR3 spells CASSHSGGYEQFF.

This clonotype is labeled medium-sized based on frequency. The rearrangement links TRBV5-6 to TRBJ2-1; the TRBD2 assignment by TCRdb is unverifiable without DNA. Germline V gives CDR1 SGHDT, CDR2 YYEEEE. This CDR3 spans 16 amino acids. The chain's CDR3 is CASSLRGLAGANEQFF.

Frequency places this clonotype as medium-sized. This chain connects TRBV30 to TRBJ1-5. Per germline, CDR1 GTSNPN and CDR2 SVGIG (reference sequence). The CDR3 runs to 13 residues. Here the CDR3 reads CAWSEGYNQPQHF. The whole variable domain, filled in from reference TRBV30 and TRBJ1-5, reads SQTIHQWPATLVQPVGSPLSLECTVEGTSNPNLYWYRQAAGRGLQLLFYSVGIGQISSEVPQNLSASRPQDRQFILSSKKLLLSDSGFYLCAWSEGYNQPQHFGDGTRLSIL.

Considering frequency, this clonotype is medium-sized. This chain links TRBV12-3 or TRBV12-4 with TRBJ2-2; without DNA, the TCRdb call of TRBD1 cannot be checked. The length of the CDR3 is 19 residues. CDR3 region: CASSFPPGHVFANTGELFF.

This clonotype is identified as large from frequency. This sequence joins TRBV7-6 and TRBJ2-7; the TRBD2 assignment by TCRdb is unverifiable without DNA. The CDR3 is made up of 14 amino acids. The V gene's germline CDR1 is SGHVS and CDR2 FNYEAQ. The CDR3: CASSASSGPYEQYF.

The rearrangement uses TRBV19 and TRBJ2-7; the TCRdb call, TRBD1, lacks DNA for checking. The germline V gene encodes CDR1 LNHDA and CDR2 SQIVND (reference sequence). CDR3 length equals 16 residues. The chain's CDR3 is CASSLMGGPKEYEQYF.

Its frequency marks this clonotype as medium-sized (0.01 to 0.1%). V is TRBV5-5 and J is TRBJ2-7; the D gene TCRdb calls, TRBD2, cannot be checked with no DNA. This CDR3 has 14 amino acids. CDR1 is SGHKS and CDR2 is YYEKEE in the germline V gene (reference sequence). CDR3 sequence reads: CASSPTSHGYEQYF.

This clonotype is deemed medium-sized by its frequency. This chain connects TRBV29-1 to TRBJ2-2. Germline V lookup: CDR1 SQVTM, CDR2 ANQGSEA. This CDR3 spans 13 amino acids. CDR3 loop: CSVVPMNTGELFF.

This chain uses TRBV20-1 with TRBJ2-3; TCRdb reports TRBD1, a call that lacks DNA to check it against. This CDR3 contains 15 residues. Germline V gives CDR1 DFQATT, CDR2 SNEGSKA (reference sequence). CDR3 region: CSARRQILRTDTQYF.

This clonotype ranks as medium-sized in terms of frequency. V usage is TRBV6-5 and J usage is TRBJ2-7; TCRdb's D call of TRBD2 is untestable without DNA. Germline V lookup: CDR1 MNHEY, CDR2 SVGAGI. CDR3 length: 16 residues. CDR3 residues: CASIGGGAEYRYEQYF.